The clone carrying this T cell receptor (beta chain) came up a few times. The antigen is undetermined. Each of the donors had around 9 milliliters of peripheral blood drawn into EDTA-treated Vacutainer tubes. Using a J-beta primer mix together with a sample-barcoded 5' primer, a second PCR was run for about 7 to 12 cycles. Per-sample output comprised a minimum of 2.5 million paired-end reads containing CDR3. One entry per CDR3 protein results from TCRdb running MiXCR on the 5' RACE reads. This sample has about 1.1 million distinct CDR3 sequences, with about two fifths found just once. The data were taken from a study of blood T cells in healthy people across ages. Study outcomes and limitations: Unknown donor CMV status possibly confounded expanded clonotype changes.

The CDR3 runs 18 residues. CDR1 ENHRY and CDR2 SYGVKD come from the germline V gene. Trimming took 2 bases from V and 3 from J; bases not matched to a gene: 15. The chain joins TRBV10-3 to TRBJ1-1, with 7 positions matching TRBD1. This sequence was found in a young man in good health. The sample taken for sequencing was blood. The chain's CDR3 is CAISEGQDGFLPYTEAFF. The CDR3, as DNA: TGTGCCATCAGTGAGGGACAGGACGGTTTCCTACCCTACACTGAAGCTTTCTTT.